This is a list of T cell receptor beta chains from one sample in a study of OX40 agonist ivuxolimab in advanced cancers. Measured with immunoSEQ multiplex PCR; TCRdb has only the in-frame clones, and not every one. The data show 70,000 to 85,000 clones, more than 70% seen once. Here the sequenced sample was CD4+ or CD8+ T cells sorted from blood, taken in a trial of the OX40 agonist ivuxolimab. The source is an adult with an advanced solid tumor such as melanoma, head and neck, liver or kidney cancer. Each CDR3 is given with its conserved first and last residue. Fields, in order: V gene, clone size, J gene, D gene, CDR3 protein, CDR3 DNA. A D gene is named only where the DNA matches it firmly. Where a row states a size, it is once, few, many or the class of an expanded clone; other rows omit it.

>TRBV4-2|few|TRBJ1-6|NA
CASSPQGTMGQDQSSYNSPLHF
TGTGCCAGCAGCCCCCAAGGAACAATGGGGCAGGATCAGAGCTCCTATAATTCACCCCTCCACTTT
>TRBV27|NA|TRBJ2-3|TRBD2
CASSTLGLAGGPSTDTQYF
TGTGCCAGCAGTACCCTGGGACTAGCGGGAGGGCCTAGCACAGATACGCAGTATTTT
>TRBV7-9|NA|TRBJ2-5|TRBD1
CASSLGRRGETQYF
TGTGCCAGCAGCCTGGGACGCAGGGGGGAGACCCAGTACTTC
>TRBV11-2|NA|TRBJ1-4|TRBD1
CASSQDRRNEKLFF
TGTGCCAGCAGCCAGGACAGGCGTAATGAAAAACTGTTTTTT
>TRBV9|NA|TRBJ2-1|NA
CASSVGQGPYNEQFF
TGTGCCAGCAGCGTAGGGCAGGGGCCCTACAATGAGCAGTTCTTC
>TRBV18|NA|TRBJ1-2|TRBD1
CASSPRRQGSGYTF
TGTGCCAGCTCACCACGTAGACAGGGCTCCGGCTACACCTTC
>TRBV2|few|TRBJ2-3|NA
CASSRQGSTDTQYF
TGTGCCAGCAGTCGGCAGGGGAGCACAGATACGCAGTATTTT
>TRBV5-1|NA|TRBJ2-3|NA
CASSPKGADTQYF
TGCGCCAGCAGCCCCAAGGGAGCAGATACGCAGTATTTT
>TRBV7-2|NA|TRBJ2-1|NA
CASSPGGPLGNEQFF
TGTGCCAGCAGCCCCGGTGGGCCCCTGGGGAATGAGCAGTTCTTC
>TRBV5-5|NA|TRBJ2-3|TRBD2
CASSLRTSGLTDTQYF
TGTGCCAGCAGCCTGAGGACTAGCGGGCTCACAGATACGCAGTATTTT
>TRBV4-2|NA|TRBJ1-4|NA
CASSLSLAANEKLFF
TGTGCCAGCAGCCTGAGTCTTGCGGCTAATGAAAAACTGTTTTTT